This is a list of T cell receptor beta chains from one sample in a study of patients and donors after allogeneic stem cell transplantation. TCRdb used MiXCR to reprocess the RT-PCR reads, holding one entry per CDR3 protein. The sample has about a million distinct CDR3 sequences; about 20% are singletons. What was sequenced was blood, either unsorted or a sorted T cell fraction (not recorded which). Receptors originate from a human donor who was either an allogeneic HSCT recipient or a stem cell or donor lymphocyte infusion donor (not recorded which). It is not recorded whose cells these are; they may come from a transplant donor. Each CDR3 is given with its conserved first and last residue. Fields, in order: CDR3 protein, CDR3 DNA, clone size, J gene, D gene, V gene. A D gene is named only where the DNA matches it firmly. Size is omitted from some rows. Given values are once, few, many or a class for expanded clones.

CASSARDRDLEQYF	TGTGCCAGCAGCGCCCGGGACAGGGACCTCGAGCAGTACTTC	-	TRBJ2-7	TRBD1	TRBV7-9
CASSTISSNEQFF	TGTGCCAGCAGCACCATCTCGAGCAATGAGCAGTTCTTC	-	TRBJ2-1	-	TRBV7-9
CASSWTSGALVTDTQYF	TGTGCCAGCAGTTGGACTAGCGGGGCTCTCGTAACAGATACGCAGTATTTT	-	TRBJ2-3	TRBD2	TRBV12-3/TRBV12-4
CASSLEGRPSSTDTQYF	TGTGCCAGCAGCTTAGAGGGTAGGCCTTCTAGCACAGATACGCAGTATTTT	-	TRBJ2-3	-	TRBV7-6
CASRGSGANTGELFF	TGTGCCAGCAGGGGTAGCGGGGCCAACACCGGGGAGCTGTTTTTT	-	TRBJ2-2	TRBD2	TRBV27
CASSFSLAGDSEQFF	TGTGCCAGCAGTTTTAGTCTAGCGGGAGACAGTGAGCAGTTCTTC	few	TRBJ2-1	TRBD2	TRBV12-3/TRBV12-4
CASSPRWRNYGYTF	TGTGCCAGCAGCCCGCGGTGGAGGAACTATGGCTACACCTTC	-	TRBJ1-2	-	TRBV7-9
CASSFEGRSTDTQYF	TGTGCCAGCAGCTTTGAGGGGCGAAGCACAGATACGCAGTATTTT	-	TRBJ2-3	-	TRBV7-9
CAWSVRAGYTF	TGTGCCTGGAGTGTGCGGGCAGGCTACACCTTC	-	TRBJ1-2	-	TRBV30
CASSDRVGAGELFF	TGTGCCAGCAGTGACAGGGTCGGGGCCGGGGAGCTGTTTTTT	many	TRBJ2-2	TRBD1	TRBV12-3/TRBV12-4
CASSLSRENQPQHF	TGTGCCAGCAGTTTAAGTCGGGAAAATCAGCCCCAGCATTTT	many	TRBJ1-5	-	TRBV12-3/TRBV12-4
CASSRAAGGGYGYTF	TGTGCCAGCAGTCGAGCGGCCGGAGGCGGCTATGGCTACACCTTC	few	TRBJ1-2	-	TRBV6-1
CASSEGTSGTVEQYF	TGTGCCAGCAGCGAGGGGACTAGCGGGACCGTCGAGCAGTACTTC	-	TRBJ2-7	TRBD2	TRBV9
CASSVDIERFDRQETQYF	TGTGCCAGCAGCGTTGACATTGAACGCTTCGACCGACAAGAGACCCAGTACTTC	few	TRBJ2-5	-	TRBV9
CASSFLSGGNTGELFF	TGCGCCAGCAGCTTTTTAAGCGGCGGGAACACCGGGGAGCTGTTTTTT	few	TRBJ2-2	-	TRBV5-1
CASSFPPGQNTEAFF	TGTGCCAGCAGCTTCCCTCCGGGACAGAACACTGAAGCTTTCTTT	few	TRBJ1-1	-	TRBV5-8
CSARRGGRAYNEQFF	TGCAGTGCTAGACGGGGCGGGAGGGCTTACAATGAGCAGTTCTTC	-	TRBJ2-1	TRBD2	TRBV20-1
CASSLGKTGFTDTQYF	TGTGCCAGCAGCCTAGGGAAGACAGGATTCACAGATACGCAGTATTTT	-	TRBJ2-3	-	TRBV7-2
CASRQTPRHGELFF	TGTGCCAGCAGACAGACCCCGCGTCACGGGGAGCTGTTTTTT	-	TRBJ2-2	-	TRBV12-3/TRBV12-4
CASSQATRRGEAFF	TGCGCCAGCAGCCAAGCCACCCGGCGAGGTGAAGCTTTCTTT	many	TRBJ1-1	-	TRBV4-3
CSGLADSSYNEQFF	TGCAGTGGACTAGCGGATAGCTCCTACAATGAGCAGTTCTTC	once	TRBJ2-1	TRBD2	TRBV20-1
CASRRGGNSYEQYF	TGTGCCAGCAGACGGGGCGGTAACTCCTACGAGCAGTACTTC	-	TRBJ2-7	-	TRBV25-1
CASSYQVKGYEQYF	TGTGCCAGTAGTTATCAGGTAAAGGGCTACGAGCAGTACTTC	few	TRBJ2-7	-	TRBV19
CASSFRPGQGGNEQFF	TGTGCCAGCAGTTTTCGTCCGGGACAGGGTGGGAATGAGCAGTTCTTC	few	TRBJ2-1	TRBD1	TRBV27
CASSLLDRGYYGYTF	TGTGCCAGCAGCTTATTAGACAGGGGATATTATGGCTACACCTTC	few	TRBJ1-2	TRBD1	TRBV5-6
CASSQKQGGTEAFF	TGTGCCAGCAGCCAAAAACAGGGTGGTACTGAAGCTTTCTTT	-	TRBJ1-1	-	TRBV16
CASSLGGRGYTF	TGTGCCAGCAGTTTGGGGGGGCGAGGCTACACCTTC	-	TRBJ1-2	-	TRBV12-3/TRBV12-4
CAWSFTSGVYNEQFF	TGTGCCTGGAGCTTCACTAGCGGGGTTTACAATGAGCAGTTCTTC	few	TRBJ2-1	TRBD2	TRBV30
CASKAGASTGELFF	TGTGCCAGCAAAGCGGGAGCCAGCACCGGGGAGCTGTTTTTT	-	TRBJ2-2	TRBD2	TRBV12-3/TRBV12-4
CASSQVRAWVSGTEAFF	TGTGCCAGCAGCCAAGTAAGGGCGTGGGTTTCTGGAACTGAAGCTTTCTTT	-	TRBJ1-1	-	TRBV4-2
CASRGRGLANYGYTF	TGTGCCAGCAGGGGAAGGGGCCTAGCTAACTATGGCTACACCTTC	many	TRBJ1-2	-	TRBV6-1
CASSLVRSNTEAFF	TGCGCCAGCAGCTTGGTTAGGTCGAACACTGAAGCTTTCTTT	few	TRBJ1-1	-	TRBV5-1